The 10 T cell receptor beta chains reported below all come from one sample, sequenced in a study of shared clonotypes between healthy human individuals (dated by TCRdb to 2018 to 2021). Library preparation used the immunoSEQ multiplex PCR assay. TCRdb took over this immuneACCESS table, retaining in-frame rearrangements with V and J assigned. Such tables are incomplete; in checked studies, under half of the missing clones stem from an unresolved V gene, and the remainder is unexplained. This sample comprises roughly 530,000 clones, 90% to 96% of them detected only once. Together, the top ten hold under 0.06% of the sample. The specimen was naive CD4+ T cells sorted from blood. The sample's cell subset or site label is to be understood as: CD45RA+ positively selected. The origin of the receptors is a woman aged 25 to 39 in good health.

This chain connects TRBV28 to TRBJ2-5; tentatively, D is TRBD1 (5 bases). The length of the CDR3 is 13 residues. The germline CDR1 and CDR2 sequences are MDHEN and SYDVKM. V was clipped by 4 bases and J by 2 bases, with 8 bases between them. The CDR3 DNA sequence: TGTGCCAGCAGTTCTAGGGGTCAAGAGACCCAGTACTTC. Translation: CASSSRGQETQYF. The full variable domain, completed using reference TRBV28 and TRBJ2-5, is DVKVTQSSRYLVKRTGEKVFLECVQDMDHENMFWYRQDPGLGLRLIYFSYDVKMKEKGDIPEGYSVSREKKERFSLILESASTNQTSMYLCASSSRGQETQYFGPGTRLLVL.

V is TRBV28 and J is TRBJ2-6; D might be TRBD1 or TRBD2, each matching 5 bases. Germline lookup yields CDR1 MDHEN and CDR2 SYDVKM. Trimming removed 6 bases from V and 0 bases from J, with 9 bases in between. The CDR3 length is 15 residues. The CDR3 is CASSKGSSGANVLTF. The CDR3 bases are TGTGCCAGCAGCAAGGGGAGCTCTGGGGCCAACGTCCTGACTTTC.

The rearrangement links TRBV25-1 to TRBJ2-2; possibly TRBD2 for D (5 bases). Germline V gene lookup returns CDR1 MGHDK and CDR2 SYGVNS. The V end lost 5 bases, the J end lost 4 bases, and 14 bases lay between the germline ends. This CDR3 comprises 15 residues. Here the CDR3 DNA reads TGTGCCAGCAGTAACGAGGGAGAGGGCACCGGGGAGCTGTTTTTT. Translated, it gives CASSNEGEGTGELFF.

This chain connects TRBV18 to TRBJ2-7, with TRBD1 as a possible D gene (6 bases). This CDR3 is 15 amino acids long. Trimming removed 1 base from V and 2 bases from J, with 12 bases in between. The germline V gene has CDR1 KGHSH and CDR2 LQKENI. The DNA of the CDR3 is TGTGCCAGCTCACCACGGACAGCCAGTCCCTACGAGCAGTACTTC. This codes for CASSPRTASPYEQYF.

V is TRBV27 and J is TRBJ1-5, with 9 positions matching TRBD1. CDR1 and CDR2 from the germline V gene are MNHEY and SMNVEV (reference sequence). The CDR3 spans 16 residues. V lost 3 bases, J lost 2 bases, and 5 bases stayed unmatched. CDR3: CASSFSRTGGNQPQHF. The CDR3 DNA reads as TGTGCCAGCAGTTTCTCCCGGACAGGGGGCAATCAGCCCCAGCATTTT.

The J gene is TRBJ1-5, the V gene TRBV28; 7 positions match TRBD1. Looked up from germline, CDR1 is MDHEN and CDR2 is SYDVKM. The CDR3 sequence is 14 residues long. With V trimmed by 3 bases and J by 4 bases, 3 bases remained unmatched. CDR3 sequence: CASSFGTENQPQHF. The CDR3 DNA follows: TGTGCCAGCAGTTTTGGGACAGAAAATCAGCCCCAGCATTTT.

The chain uses TRBV12-2 and TRBJ2-7; no DNA check was done on the table's D call, TRBD2. TRBV12-2 is flagged as a pseudogene. The CDR3 covers 17 residues. CDR3 sequence: CASRLAGTSGDSYEQYF. The CDR3 coding sequence is TGTGCAAGTCGCTTAGCGGGGACTAGCGGGGACTCCTACGAGCAGTACTTC.

This sequence joins TRBV15 and TRBJ1-5, with D possibly matching TRBD1 (5 bases). The CDR3 is 14 residues long. Germline V gives CDR1 LNHNV, CDR2 YYDKDF (reference sequence). V was clipped by 5 bases and J by 7 bases, with 15 bases between them. For the CDR3, the DNA is TGTGCCACCAGCTTCCGGGGGTTAGGGCAGCCCCAGCATTTT. Translated, it gives CATSFRGLGQPQHF.

The chain couples TRBV15 to TRBJ2-7; 9 positions agree with TRBD1. Germline loops: CDR1 LNHNV, CDR2 YYDKDF (reference sequence). J was trimmed by 5 bases and V by 6 bases; bases with no gene match: 8. The CDR3 runs to 14 residues. The CDR3: CATRSGTGRNEQYF. The CDR3 DNA follows: TGTGCCACCAGATCCGGGACAGGGAGAAACGAGCAGTACTTC.

The chain combines TRBV2 with TRBJ2-3; 12 nucleotides agree with TRBD2. This CDR3 spans 16 amino acids. The germline V gene has CDR1 SNHLY and CDR2 FYNNEI. The V gene end was trimmed by 7 bases and the J gene end by 5 bases; junction bases not matched to a gene: 10. Here the CDR3 reads CASTRELAGGRDTQYF. The CDR3 nucleotides are TGTGCCAGCACGCGAGAACTAGCGGGAGGTAGAGATACGCAGTATTTT.